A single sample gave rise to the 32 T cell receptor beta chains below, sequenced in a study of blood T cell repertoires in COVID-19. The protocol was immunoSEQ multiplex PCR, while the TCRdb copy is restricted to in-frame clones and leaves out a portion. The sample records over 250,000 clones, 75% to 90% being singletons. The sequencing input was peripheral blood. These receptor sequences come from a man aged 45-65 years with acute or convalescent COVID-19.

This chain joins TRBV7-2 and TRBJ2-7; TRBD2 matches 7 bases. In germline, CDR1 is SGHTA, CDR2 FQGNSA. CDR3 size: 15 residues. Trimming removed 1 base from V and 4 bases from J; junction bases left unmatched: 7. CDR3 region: CASSLVTRGKYEQYF. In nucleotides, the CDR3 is TGTGCCAGCAGCTTAGTAACGCGGGGGAAGTACGAGCAGTACTTC.

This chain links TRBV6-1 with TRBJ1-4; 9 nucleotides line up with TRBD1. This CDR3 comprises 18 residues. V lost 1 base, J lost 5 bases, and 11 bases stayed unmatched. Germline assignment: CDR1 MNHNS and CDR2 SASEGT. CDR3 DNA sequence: TGTGCCAGCAGTGAAGGAAGGACAGGGGTACGGCTGAATGAAAAACTGTTTTTT. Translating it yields CASSEGRTGVRLNEKLFF.

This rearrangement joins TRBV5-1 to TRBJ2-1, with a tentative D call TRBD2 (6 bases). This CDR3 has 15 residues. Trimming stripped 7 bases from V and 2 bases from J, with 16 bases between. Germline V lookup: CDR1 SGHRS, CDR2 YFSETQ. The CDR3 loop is CASGPGGETYNEQFF. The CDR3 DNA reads TGCGCCAGCGGGCCCGGGGGAGAGACCTACAATGAGCAGTTCTTC.

The CDR3 nucleotides read TGTGCCAGCAGTTATACCGGGGGGACTGAAGCTTTCTTT. Protein: CASSYTGGTEAFF. The V and J genes are TRBV6-6 and TRBJ1-1; tentative D call: TRBD1 (5 bases). Germline CDR1 is MNHNY and CDR2 is SVGAGI (reference sequence). This CDR3 has 13 amino acids. V lost 3 bases to trimming and J lost 5 bases, with 10 bases between them.

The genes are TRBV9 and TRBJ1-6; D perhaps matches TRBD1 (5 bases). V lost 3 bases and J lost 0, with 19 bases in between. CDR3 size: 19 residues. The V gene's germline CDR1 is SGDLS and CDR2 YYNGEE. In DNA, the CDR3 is TGTGCCAGCAGCGAGACCCCTTGGGACGGGAGCTCCTATAATTCACCCCTCCACTTT. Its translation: CASSETPWDGSSYNSPLHF.

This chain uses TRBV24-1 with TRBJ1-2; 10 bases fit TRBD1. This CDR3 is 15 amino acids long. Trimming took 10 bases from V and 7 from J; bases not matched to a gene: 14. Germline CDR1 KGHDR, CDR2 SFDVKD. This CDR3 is CATAPSGQGIGGYTF. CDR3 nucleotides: TGTGCCACAGCCCCCTCGGGACAGGGGATTGGTGGCTACACCTTC.

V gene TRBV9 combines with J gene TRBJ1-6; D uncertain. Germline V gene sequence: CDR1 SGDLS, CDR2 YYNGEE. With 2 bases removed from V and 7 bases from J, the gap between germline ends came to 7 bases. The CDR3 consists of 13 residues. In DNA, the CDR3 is TGTGCCAGCAGCGTTGCGGGGAATTCACCCCTCCACTTT. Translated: CASSVAGNSPLHF.

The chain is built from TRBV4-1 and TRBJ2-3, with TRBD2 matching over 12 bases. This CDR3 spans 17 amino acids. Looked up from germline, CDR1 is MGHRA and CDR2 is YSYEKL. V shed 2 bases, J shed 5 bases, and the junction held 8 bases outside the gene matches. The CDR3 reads CASSQMVLAGGQDTQYF. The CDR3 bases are TGCGCCAGCAGCCAAATGGTCCTAGCGGGGGGGCAAGATACGCAGTATTTT.

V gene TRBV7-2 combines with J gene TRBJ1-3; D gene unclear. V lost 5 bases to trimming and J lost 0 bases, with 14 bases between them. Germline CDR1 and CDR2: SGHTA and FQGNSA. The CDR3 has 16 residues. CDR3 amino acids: CASSTVSSHSGNTIYF. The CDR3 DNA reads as TGTGCCAGCAGCACAGTCTCTAGCCACTCTGGAAACACCATATATTTT.

The CDR3 loop reads CASSSQGNANTEAFF. The CDR3 DNA follows: TGCGCCAGCAGCTCGCAGGGCAACGCGAACACTGAAGCTTTCTTT. V and J are TRBV5-1 and TRBJ1-1; perhaps TRBD1 as D (5 bases). The CDR3 is 15 residues long. CDR1 SGHRS and CDR2 YFSETQ come from the germline V gene. With 3 bases removed from V and 1 base from J, the gap between germline ends came to 13 bases.

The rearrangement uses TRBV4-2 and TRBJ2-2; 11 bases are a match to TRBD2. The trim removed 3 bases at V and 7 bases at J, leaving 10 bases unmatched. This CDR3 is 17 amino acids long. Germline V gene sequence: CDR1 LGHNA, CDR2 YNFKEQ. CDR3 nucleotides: TGTGCCAGCAGCCAGATAGCGGGGGGGCAGGAGGTCGGGGAGCTGTTTTTT. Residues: CASSQIAGGQEVGELFF.

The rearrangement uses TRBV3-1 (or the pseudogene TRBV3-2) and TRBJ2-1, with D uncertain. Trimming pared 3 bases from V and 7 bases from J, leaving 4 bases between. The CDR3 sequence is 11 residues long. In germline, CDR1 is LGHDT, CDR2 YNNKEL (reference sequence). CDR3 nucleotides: TGTGCCAGCAGCCATATGAATGAGCAGTTCTTC. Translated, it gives CASSHMNEQFF.

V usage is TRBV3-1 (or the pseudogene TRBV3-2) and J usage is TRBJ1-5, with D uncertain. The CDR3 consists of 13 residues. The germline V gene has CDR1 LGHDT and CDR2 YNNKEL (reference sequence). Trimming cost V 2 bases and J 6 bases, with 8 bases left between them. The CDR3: CASSQSFPQPQHF. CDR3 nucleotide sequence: TGTGCCAGCAGCCAATCTTTCCCTCAGCCCCAGCATTTT.

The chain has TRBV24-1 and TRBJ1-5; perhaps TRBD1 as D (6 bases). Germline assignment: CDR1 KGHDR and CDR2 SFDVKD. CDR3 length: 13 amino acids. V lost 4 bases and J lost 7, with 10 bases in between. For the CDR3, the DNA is TGTGCCACCAGTGACGATCAGGGGCAGCCCCAGCATTTT. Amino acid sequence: CATSDDQGQPQHF.

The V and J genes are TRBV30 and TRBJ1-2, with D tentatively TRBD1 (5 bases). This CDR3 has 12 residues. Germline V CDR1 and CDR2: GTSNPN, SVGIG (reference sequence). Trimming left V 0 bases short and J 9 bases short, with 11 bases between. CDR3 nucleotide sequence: TGTGCCTGGAGTGTACGGGGGAGTCGCTACACCTTC. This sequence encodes CAWSVRGSRYTF.

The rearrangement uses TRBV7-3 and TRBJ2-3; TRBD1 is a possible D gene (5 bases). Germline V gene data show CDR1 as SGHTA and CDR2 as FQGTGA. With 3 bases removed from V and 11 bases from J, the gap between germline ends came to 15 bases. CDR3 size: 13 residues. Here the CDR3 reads CASSFSATGEQYF. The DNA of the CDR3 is TGTGCCAGCAGCTTTTCCGCTACAGGAGAGCAGTATTTT. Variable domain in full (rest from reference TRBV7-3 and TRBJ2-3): GAGVSQTPSNKVTEKGKYVELRCDPISGHTALYWYRQSLGQGPEFLIYFQGTGAADDSGLPNDRFFAVRPEGSVSTLKIQRTERGDSAVYLCASSFSATGEQYFGPGTRLTVL.

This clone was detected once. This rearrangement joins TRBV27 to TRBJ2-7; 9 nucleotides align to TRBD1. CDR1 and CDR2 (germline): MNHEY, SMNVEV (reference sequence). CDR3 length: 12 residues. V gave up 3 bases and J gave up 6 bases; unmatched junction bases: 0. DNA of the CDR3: TGTGCCAGCAGTTTGACAGGGGGCGAGCAGTACTTC. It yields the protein CASSLTGGEQYF.

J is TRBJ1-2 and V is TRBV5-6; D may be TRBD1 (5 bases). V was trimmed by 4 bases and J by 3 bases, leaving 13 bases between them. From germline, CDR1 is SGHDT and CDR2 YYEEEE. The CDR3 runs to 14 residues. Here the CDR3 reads CASSPSWGDYGYTF. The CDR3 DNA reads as TGTGCCAGCAGCCCGTCGTGGGGGGACTATGGCTACACCTTC. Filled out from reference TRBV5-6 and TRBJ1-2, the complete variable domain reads DAGVTQSPTHLIKTRGQQVTLRCSPKSGHDTVSWYQQALGQGPQFIFQYYEEEERQRGNFPDRFSGHQFPNYSSELNVNALLLGDSALYLCASSPSWGDYGYTFGSGTRLTVV.

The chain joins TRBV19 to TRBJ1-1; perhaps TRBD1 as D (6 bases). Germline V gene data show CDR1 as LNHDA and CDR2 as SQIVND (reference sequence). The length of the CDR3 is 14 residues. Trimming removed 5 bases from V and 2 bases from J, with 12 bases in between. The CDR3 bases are TGTGCCAGTAGTCCCCTGGACAGAAACACTGAAGCTTTCTTT. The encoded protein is CASSPLDRNTEAFF.

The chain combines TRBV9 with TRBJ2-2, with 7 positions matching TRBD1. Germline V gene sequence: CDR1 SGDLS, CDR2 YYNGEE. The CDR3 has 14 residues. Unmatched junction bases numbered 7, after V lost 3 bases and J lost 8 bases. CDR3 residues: CASSDGTAPGELFF. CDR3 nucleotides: TGTGCCAGCAGCGATGGGACAGCCCCTGGGGAGCTGTTTTTT. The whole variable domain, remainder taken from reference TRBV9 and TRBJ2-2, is DSGVTQTPKHLITATGQRVTLRCSPRSGDLSVYWYQQSLDQGLQFLIQYYNGEERAKGNILERFSAQQFPDLHSELNLSSLELGDSALYFCASSDGTAPGELFFGEGSRLTVL.

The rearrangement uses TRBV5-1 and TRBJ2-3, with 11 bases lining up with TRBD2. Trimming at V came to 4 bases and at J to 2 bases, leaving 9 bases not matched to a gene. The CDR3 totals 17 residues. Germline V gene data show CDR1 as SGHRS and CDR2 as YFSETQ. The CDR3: CASSALTSGADTDTQYF. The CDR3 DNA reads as TGCGCCAGCAGCGCCTTGACTAGCGGGGCCGACACAGATACGCAGTATTTT.

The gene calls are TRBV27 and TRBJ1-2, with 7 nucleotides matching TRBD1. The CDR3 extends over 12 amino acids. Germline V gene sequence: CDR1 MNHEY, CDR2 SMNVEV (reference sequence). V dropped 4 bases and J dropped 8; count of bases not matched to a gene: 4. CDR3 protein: CASSSQGEGYTF. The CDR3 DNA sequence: TGTGCCAGCAGTTCCCAGGGGGAGGGCTACACCTTC.

CDR3 sequence: CASSLGSKYNEQFF. The CDR3 coding sequence is TGCGCCAGCAGCTTGGGATCTAAATACAATGAGCAGTTCTTC. The V gene is TRBV5-1, the J gene TRBJ2-1; unclear D gene. Germline-derived CDR1 and CDR2 are SGHRS and YFSETQ. CDR3 length: 14 amino acids. V lost 0 bases and J 4 bases, leaving 8 bases between the germline ends.

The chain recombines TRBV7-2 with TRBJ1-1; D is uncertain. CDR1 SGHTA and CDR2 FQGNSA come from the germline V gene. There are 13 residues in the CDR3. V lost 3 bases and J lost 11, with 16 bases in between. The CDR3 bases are TGTGCCAGCAGCTTGGTAGGAGGGTACGGGGCTTTCTTT. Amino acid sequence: CASSLVGGYGAFF. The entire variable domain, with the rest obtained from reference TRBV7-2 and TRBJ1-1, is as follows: GAGVSQSPSNKVTEKGKDVELRCDPISGHTALYWYRQSLGQGLEFLIYFQGNSAPDKSGLPSDRFSAERTGGSVSTLTIQRTQQEDSAVYLCASSLVGGYGAFFGQGTRLTVV.

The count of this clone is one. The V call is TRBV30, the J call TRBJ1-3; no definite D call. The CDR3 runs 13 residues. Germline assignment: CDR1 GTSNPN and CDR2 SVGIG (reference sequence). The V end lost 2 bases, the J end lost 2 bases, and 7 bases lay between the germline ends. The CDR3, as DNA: TGTGCCTGGAGTAAAGCGGCTGGAAACACCATATATTTT. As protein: CAWSKAAGNTIYF.

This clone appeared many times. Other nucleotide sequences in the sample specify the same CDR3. This chain's CDR3 is CASSSGYEQYF. CDR3 coding DNA: TGTGCCAGCAGCTCAGGGTACGAGCAGTACTTC. The V gene is TRBV12-3 or TRBV12-4, the J gene TRBJ2-7; D may be TRBD1 (5 bases). The CDR3 extends over 11 amino acids. The V gene lost 6 bases and the J gene lost 4 bases, with 7 bases spanning the gap.

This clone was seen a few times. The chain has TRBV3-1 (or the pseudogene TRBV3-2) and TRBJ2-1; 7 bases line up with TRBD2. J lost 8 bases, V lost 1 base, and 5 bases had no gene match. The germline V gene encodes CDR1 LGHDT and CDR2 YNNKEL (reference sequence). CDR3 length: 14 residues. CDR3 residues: CASSQAGSGDEQFF. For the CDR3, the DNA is TGTGCCAGCAGCCAAGCTGGCAGCGGGGATGAGCAGTTCTTC.

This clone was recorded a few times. The CDR3 is CASSQSGDSPLHF. CDR3 DNA sequence: TGTGCCAGCAGCCAATCGGGGGATTCACCCCTCCACTTT. The rearrangement links TRBV3-1 (or the pseudogene TRBV3-2) to TRBJ1-6; possible D gene TRBD1, 5 bases. Germline CDR1 is LGHDT and CDR2 is YNNKEL (reference sequence). This CDR3 has 13 residues. Trimming took off 2 bases at V and 8 bases at J, with 7 bases between the two ends.

CDR3 in amino acids: CASTNAGTSGGTRTDTQYF. The CDR3 bases are TGCGCCAGCACCAATGCCGGGACTAGCGGGGGGACCCGCACAGATACGCAGTATTTT. The V and J genes are TRBV4-1 and TRBJ2-3, with 15 bases identical to TRBD2. The V gene's germline CDR1 is MGHRA and CDR2 YSYEKL. The V segment lost 7 bases and the J segment 1 base; nucleotides outside the gene matches: 12. There are 19 residues in the CDR3.

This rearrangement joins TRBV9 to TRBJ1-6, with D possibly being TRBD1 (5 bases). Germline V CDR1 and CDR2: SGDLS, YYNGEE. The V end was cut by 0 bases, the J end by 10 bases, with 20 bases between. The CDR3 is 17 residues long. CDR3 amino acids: CASSVDPGGSQGSPLHF. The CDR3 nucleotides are TGTGCCAGCAGCGTAGACCCAGGAGGGAGTCAGGGCTCACCCCTCCACTTT.

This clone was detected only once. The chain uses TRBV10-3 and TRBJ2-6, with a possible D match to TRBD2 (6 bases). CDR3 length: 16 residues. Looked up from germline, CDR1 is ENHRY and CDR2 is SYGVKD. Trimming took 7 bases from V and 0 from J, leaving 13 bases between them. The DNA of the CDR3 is TGTGCCATCACCCCGACTAGTTACTCTGGGGCCAACGTCCTGACTTTC. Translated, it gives CAITPTSYSGANVLTF.

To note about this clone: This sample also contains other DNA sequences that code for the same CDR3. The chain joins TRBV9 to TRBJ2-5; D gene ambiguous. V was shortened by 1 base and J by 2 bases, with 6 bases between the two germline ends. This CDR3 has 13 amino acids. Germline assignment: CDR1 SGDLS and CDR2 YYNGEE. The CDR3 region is CASSVSRQETQYF. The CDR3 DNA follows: TGTGCCAGCAGCGTATCCCGTCAAGAGACCCAGTACTTC.